Described below is a single T cell receptor beta chain sequence and its context. Antigen unknown. Germline and junction disagree at one end, which may indicate a read error. The data derive from a study of vaccination and CD4 T cells after COVID-19. On the study more broadly: Six male and four female convalescents took part, two of them Hispanic. Sampling that followed vaccination took place a median about 71 days after dose two, within a range of 14 to 241.

Sequenced with the Oncomine TCR Beta short-read assay was DNA taken from cultured CD4+ T cells. TCRdb analysed the PCR reads with MiXCR anew, one entry per CDR3 protein. This sample has about 13,000 distinct CDR3 sequences, with about two fifths found just once. Specified treatment: approximately nine-day PBMC culture with coronavirus spike peptide pools or control peptides (ViraFEST assay). Peptide pool stimulation in ViraFEST expanded antigen-specific T cells, whose TCRs were then sequenced. The germline gives CDR1 SSHAT, CDR2 FNYEAQ (reference sequence). The CDR3 has 15 residues. Broader study findings: Convalescent patients were relatively few, and early post-infection timepoints were missing.

The V gene is TRBV7-7, the J gene TRBJ2-3; TRBD2 is a possible D gene (6 bases). The receptor comes from a human donor who had recovered from COVID-19. Sequenced sample: CD4+ T cells from blood, cultured in vitro. This CDR3 is CASSLEVTRTDTQYF. CDR3 nucleotide sequence: TGTGCTAGCAGCTTAGAAGTGACTAGAACAGATACGCAGTATTTT.